This TCR beta chain was sequenced during a study of blood T cells in healthy people across ages. Study-wide results and limits: It was the long-lived donors that had more naive CD4+ cells and higher diversity than aged donors. For the donors, CMV status was unknown and possibly confounded expanded clonotype changes. TCR beta diversity, measured per million T cells, fell in a roughly linear way with age.

A word on this clonotype: No antigen is known for it.

CDR1 and CDR2 (germline): ENHRY, SYGVKD. The CDR3 runs 14 residues. The V gene end was trimmed by 7 bases and the J gene end by 3 bases; junction bases not matched to a gene: 6. Samples each had at least 5 micrograms of total RNA extracted. It was with a sample-barcoded 5' primer and a J-beta primer mix that a second PCR of roughly 6 to 12 cycles was run. In TCRdb, the 5' RACE reads were re-called with MiXCR into one record per CDR3 protein. The table shows about 620,000 distinct CDR3 sequences, with roughly half occurring only once. The sequencing sample was made of blood. This receptor was obtained from a woman older than 75 in good health. V usage is TRBV10-3 and J usage is TRBJ2-7; 10 bases line up with TRBD1. CDR3 sequence: CAINRQGAGYEQYF. CDR3 sequence (DNA): TGTGCCATCAACCGACAGGGGGCTGGCTACGAGCAGTACTTC.